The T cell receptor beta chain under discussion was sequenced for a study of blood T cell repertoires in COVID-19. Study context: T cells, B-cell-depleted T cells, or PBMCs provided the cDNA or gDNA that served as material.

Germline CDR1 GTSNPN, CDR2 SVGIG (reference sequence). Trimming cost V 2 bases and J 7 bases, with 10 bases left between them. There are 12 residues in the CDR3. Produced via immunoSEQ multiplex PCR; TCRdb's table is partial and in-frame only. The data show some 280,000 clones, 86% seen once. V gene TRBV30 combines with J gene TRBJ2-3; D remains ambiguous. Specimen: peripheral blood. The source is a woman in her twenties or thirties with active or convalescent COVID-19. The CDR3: CAWSKAEHTQYF. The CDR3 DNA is TGTGCCTGGAGTAAAGCTGAACATACGCAGTATTTT. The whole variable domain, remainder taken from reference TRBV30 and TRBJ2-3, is SQTIHQWPATLVQPVGSPLSLECTVEGTSNPNLYWYRQAAGRGLQLLFYSVGIGQISSEVPQNLSASRPQDRQFILSSKKLLLSDSGFYLCAWSKAEHTQYFGPGTRLTVL.